The TCR beta chain under discussion was sequenced for a study of cytomegalovirus exposure and HLA in healthy donors. 60 Vbeta and 13 Jbeta primers were used in PCR. Generated by immunoSEQ multiplex PCR, the TCRdb table keeps only in-frame clones and is missing some. Of about 160,000 clones in the sample, under 85% were seen once. This CDR3 region has 15 residues. The germline CDR1 and CDR2 sequences are SQVTM and ANQGSEA. J was trimmed by 4 bases and V by 4 bases; bases with no gene match: 7. The table lists this clone with a count of one. Its cognate antigen is unknown. The study, taken as a whole, reports: Reportedly, cytomegalovirus status was diagnosed with high sensitivity and specificity.

This receptor was taken from a man aged 45-60 years in good health and CMV-seropositive. Material for sequencing was PBMCs. V is TRBV29-1 and J is TRBJ2-5; TRBD2 agrees at 12 bases. DNA for the CDR3: TGCAGCGTTGCAATGACTAGCGGGAGCGCAGAGACCCAGTACTTC. Translating it yields CSVAMTSGSAETQYF. Filled out from reference TRBV29-1 and TRBJ2-5, the complete variable domain reads SAVISQKPSRDICQRGTSLTIQCQVDSQVTMMFWYRQQPGQSLTLIATANQGSEATYESGFVIDKFPISRPNLTFSTLTVSNMSPEDSSIYLCSVAMTSGSAETQYFGPGTRLLVL.